This record covers a single T cell receptor beta chain. The junction departs from the called germline gene at one end, perhaps through a read error. In germline, CDR1 is KGHSH, CDR2 LQKENI. The CDR3 loop spans 13 amino acids. The data were produced by immunoSEQ multiplex PCR, yet TCRdb's version contains in-frame clones alone and is incomplete. The sample yields roughly 700,000 clones, 74% seen once. The data were taken from a study of shared clonotypes between healthy human individuals. The rearrangement uses TRBV18 and TRBJ2-7, with 8 bases fitting TRBD1. The origin of this receptor is a woman in her 30s in good health. Input material: memory CD4+ T cells sorted from blood. Subset denoted: CD45RA-negative fraction. CDR3 loop: CASSPGQAKPKDF. The CDR3 DNA reads as TGTGCCAGCTCACCGGGACAGGCCAAGCCCAAGGACTTC.